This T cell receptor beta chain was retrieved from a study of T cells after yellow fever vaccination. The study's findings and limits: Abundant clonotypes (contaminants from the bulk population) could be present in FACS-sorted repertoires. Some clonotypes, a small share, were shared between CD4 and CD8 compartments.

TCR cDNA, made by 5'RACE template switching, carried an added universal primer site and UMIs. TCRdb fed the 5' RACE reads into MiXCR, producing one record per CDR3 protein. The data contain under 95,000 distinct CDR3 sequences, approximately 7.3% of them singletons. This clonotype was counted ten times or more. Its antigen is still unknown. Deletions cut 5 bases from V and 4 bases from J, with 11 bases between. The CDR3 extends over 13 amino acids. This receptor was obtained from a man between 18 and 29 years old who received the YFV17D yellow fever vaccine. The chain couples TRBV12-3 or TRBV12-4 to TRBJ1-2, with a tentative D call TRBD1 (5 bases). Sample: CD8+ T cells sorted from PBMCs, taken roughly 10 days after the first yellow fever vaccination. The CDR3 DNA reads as TGTGCCAGCAGTCCCCGGGGACCCTATGGCTACACCTTC. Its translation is CASSPRGPYGYTF.